What follows is one T cell receptor beta chain and its context. The antigen it recognizes is unknown. Base qualities are missing; no much larger clone stands one base away. Hyperthyroidism patients were newly diagnosed, with disease duration under 2 months, and aged 18 to 65 years. The study excluded patients with uncontrolled infections, other autoimmune diseases, pregnancy or lactation. Clinical symptoms, serum thyroxine and TRAb, thyroid ultrasound, and orbital computed tomography formed the basis for the diagnoses. For progressor patients, blood was drawn at the first diagnosis of hyperthyroidism, before any ophthalmopathy symptoms had appeared. Ficoll-Paque density gradient centrifugation was used to isolate PBMCs from 9.5 to 10 ml of fresh peripheral blood. Patients classed as progressors first received a Graves' hyperthyroidism diagnosis and then went on to develop ophthalmopathy during follow-up. Total RNA was extracted using Trizol reagent, and RNA quality was assessed on an Agilent 2100 Bioanalyzer.

Counted from cysteine to phenylalanine, this CDR3 has 13 amino acids. Kept here is only the CDR3 DNA, which spans 39 bases and is read in frame from base 1. V drops 4 bases and J drops 8 bases, leaving 15 bases in between. The germline V gene (reference sequence) supplies CDR1 SGHKS and CDR2 YYEKEE. The sample is drawn from a study of T cells in Graves' hyperthyroidism and ophthalmopathy (dated by TCRdb to between 2017 and 2020). Describing the broader study: Peripheral blood was collected at initial diagnosis, before any treatment. To identify distinguishing TCR V-J signatures, a discovery cohort of 100 patients was used, comprising under 45 with Graves' ophthalmopathy and around 57 with stable Graves' hyperthyroidism. Prospective prediction of ophthalmopathy was tested in an independent validation cohort consisting of roughly 20 hyperthyroidism patients and about 17 patients who later progressed to ophthalmopathy. The 85 to 100 discovery patients were randomly split 7:3 into training and test sets. Thyroid tissue and blood T-cell repertoires from about six Graves' hyperthyroidism patients were also compared in the study. After sampling, hyperthyroidism patients received methimazole starting at 30 mg daily, and ophthalmopathy patients received high-dose intravenous methylprednisolone. According to the paper, TCR Vbeta CDR3 sequencing was carried out on approximately 140 peripheral blood samples, which came from 40 to 45 ophthalmopathy, approximately 78 hyperthyroidism and approximately 17 progressor patients. General findings and caveats noted by the study authors: Sample size was not statistically predetermined, and blinding of investigators to group allocation was not performed. In validation, the model predicted progression to ophthalmopathy with roughly 70% sensitivity and 72% to 85% specificity, a median of approximately 6.7 months before onset. Most expanded thyroid clonotypes (frequency above 0.001) were also detected in blood, a finding suggesting that blood repertoires may reflect thyroid immune responses. A model built on a 13 V-J signature distinguished ophthalmopathy from stable hyperthyroidism, reaching 85% to 90% sensitivity and about 81% specificity in cross-validation and 80%/75% in testing.

TCR beta CDR3 regions were amplified from RNA transcripts. A first-round RT-PCR of the TCR CDR3 used the HTBI primer set with the Qiagen OneStep RT-PCR kit. The libraries were constructed in a second round of multiplex PCR and then size-selected and purified. The libraries were sequenced on an Illumina HiSeq2000 using paired-end 100 bp reads. Under the source paper's analysis protocol: SOAPnuke was used to process the raw data, throwing out any read that contained adapters or uncalled bases, had a mean Phred below 15, or lacked an exact constant-primer or identifier match. COPE v1.2.5 was used to merge the high-quality paired reads, and each unique nucleotide sequence was defined as a clonotype. MiTCR v1.1 was used to align clonotypes to the IMGT TRBV, TRBD and TRBJ reference segments. The analysis was restricted to V-J combinations with a frequency above 0.0001, which together covered 99.2% of the repertoires. A TCS score was defined as the ratio of F50 (clonal expansion) to E x V (chaos), with BLOSUM62-based TCRdist applied between CDR3 peptides within each V-J. Welch's t-statistics and random forest reduced roughly 530 V-J features to roughly 13, which were used in a naive Bayes classifier (R e1071). The public reads were quality trimmed at Q25 with fastp and then assembled into clones with MiXCR by TCRdb, keeping productive beta chains. Every CDR3 protein is listed once, alongside the most common genes and DNA of its rows. The V and J calls were not made by the authors but by TCRdb's processing. The sample table lists some 400,000 distinct CDR3 sequences, about 13% of them with a count of one. In total, the top ten clones hold under 25% of the sample.

The receptor comes from a man aged 30 to 45 with Graves' hyperthyroidism that later progressed to Graves' ophthalmopathy. The sequenced material came from blood. The chain is encoded by TRBV5-5 joined to TRBJ1-2, with TRBD1 perhaps the D gene, on 5 matching bases. The CDR3 reads as follows: CASSPAGQWGYTF. The nucleotide sequence is TGTGCCAGCAGCCCGGCCGGACAATGGGGCTACACCTTC.